This is a list of T cell receptor beta chains from one sample in a study of cytomegalovirus exposure and HLA in healthy donors. Sequenced by immunoSEQ multiplex PCR; TCRdb stores in-frame clones only, minus some. This sample has around 150,000 clones, with roughly 79% found just once. The specimen sequenced was PBMCs. These receptors were collected from a woman in her fifties or sixties in good health and CMV-seronegative. Both conserved end residues are part of each CDR3. D genes are given only for firm matches. Clone size is given for some rows only: seen once, a few or many times, or a class if the clone is expanded.

v_call: TRBV14; d_call: TRBD2; j_call: TRBJ2-5; clone_size: .; cdr3_nt: TGTGCCAGCAGCCAACGACTAGCGGGGCCTCGGGAGACCCAGTACTTC; cdr3_aa: CASSQRLAGPRETQYF
v_call: TRBV9; d_call: TRBD2; j_call: TRBJ2-5; clone_size: .; cdr3_nt: TGTGCCAGCAGCGTAGGGTCCGGGACTAGCGGGATGTACCAAGAGACCCAGTACTTC; cdr3_aa: CASSVGSGTSGMYQETQYF
v_call: TRBV4-3; d_call: .; j_call: TRBJ1-2; clone_size: .; cdr3_nt: TGCGCCAGCAGCCAAGATCGGGTATGGGGCTACACCTTC; cdr3_aa: CASSQDRVWGYTF
v_call: TRBV30; d_call: .; j_call: TRBJ1-2; clone_size: .; cdr3_nt: TGTGCCTGGAGTCCCACGGGGGACGATGGCTACACCTTC; cdr3_aa: CAWSPTGDDGYTF
v_call: TRBV7-2; d_call: .; j_call: TRBJ1-2; clone_size: .; cdr3_nt: TGTGCCAGCAGCCTGACAGGTTCAGTCTACACCTTC; cdr3_aa: CASSLTGSVYTF
v_call: TRBV15; d_call: .; j_call: TRBJ1-5; clone_size: .; cdr3_nt: TGTGCCACCAGCAGAGAGTACGGGTTCAATCAGCCCCAGCATTTT; cdr3_aa: CATSREYGFNQPQHF
v_call: TRBV15; d_call: .; j_call: TRBJ1-1; clone_size: .; cdr3_nt: TGTGCCACCAGCAGAGCGCAGGGCCCGACTGAAGCTTTCTTT; cdr3_aa: CATSRAQGPTEAFF
v_call: TRBV9; d_call: TRBD1; j_call: TRBJ2-5; clone_size: .; cdr3_nt: TGTGCCAGCAGCCTACAGGGGATAGCAGAGACCCAGTACTTC; cdr3_aa: CASSLQGIAETQYF
v_call: TRBV28; d_call: .; j_call: TRBJ1-2; clone_size: .; cdr3_nt: TGTGCCAGCAGCTCTCCCGGGACTCCCTCTACGCGAGGCTACACCTTC; cdr3_aa: CASSSPGTPSTRGYTF
v_call: TRBV5-1; d_call: TRBD1; j_call: TRBJ1-5; clone_size: .; cdr3_nt: TGCGCCAGCAGCCCCGGACAGGGCAATCAGCCCCAGCATTTT; cdr3_aa: CASSPGQGNQPQHF
v_call: TRBV7-2; d_call: .; j_call: TRBJ2-5; clone_size: .; cdr3_nt: TGTGCCAGCAGCTTAAGGGGACTTTCGCAGACCCAGTACTTC; cdr3_aa: CASSLRGLSQTQYF
v_call: TRBV19; d_call: TRBD2; j_call: TRBJ2-4; clone_size: .; cdr3_nt: TGTGCCAGTAGTACTTTACTAGCGGGAACGGCCAAAAACATTCAGTACTTC; cdr3_aa: CASSTLLAGTAKNIQYF
v_call: TRBV11-2; d_call: TRBD1; j_call: TRBJ2-5; clone_size: few; cdr3_nt: TGTGCCAGCAGCTCGGGGACAGGGGGCATAAAGACCCAGTACTTC; cdr3_aa: CASSSGTGGIKTQYF
v_call: TRBV11-2; d_call: .; j_call: TRBJ1-1; clone_size: .; cdr3_nt: TGTGCCAGCAGCTTATATGAGGGCGGTGCTGAAGCTTTCTTT; cdr3_aa: CASSLYEGGAEAFF
v_call: TRBV19; d_call: .; j_call: TRBJ2-7; clone_size: .; cdr3_nt: TGTGCCAGTAGTAATACAGGTGACTACGAGCAGTACTTC; cdr3_aa: CASSNTGDYEQYF
v_call: TRBV7-2; d_call: .; j_call: TRBJ1-5; clone_size: .; cdr3_nt: TGTGCCAGCAGCTTAGCGGGAGATCAGCCCCAGCATTTT; cdr3_aa: CASSLAGDQPQHF
v_call: TRBV19; d_call: .; j_call: TRBJ2-1; clone_size: .; cdr3_nt: TGTGCCAGTAGTTACCCTCCCGACTCAACCACTGAGCAGTTCTTC; cdr3_aa: CASSYPPDSTTEQFF
v_call: TRBV5-8; d_call: .; j_call: TRBJ1-6; clone_size: .; cdr3_nt: TGTGCCAGCAGCTTATATCGACGGAGCTCCTATAATTCACCCCTCCACTTT; cdr3_aa: CASSLYRRSSYNSPLHF
v_call: TRBV2; d_call: .; j_call: TRBJ2-5; clone_size: .; cdr3_nt: TGTGCCAGCAGTGTCGGCAGGGGAGAGACCCAGTACTTC; cdr3_aa: CASSVGRGETQYF
v_call: TRBV4-3; d_call: TRBD2; j_call: TRBJ2-2; clone_size: .; cdr3_nt: TGCGCCAGCAGCCAAGAAGCGGCGGGGGGGCTCGGGGAGCCGTTTTTT; cdr3_aa: CASSQEAAGGLGEPFF
v_call: TRBV23-1; d_call: TRBD1; j_call: TRBJ2-6; clone_size: .; cdr3_nt: TGCGCCAGCAGTCAATCAAAAACAGGGGTCGGATCTGGGGCCAACGTCCTGACTTTC; cdr3_aa: CASSQSKTGVGSGANVLTF
v_call: TRBV9; d_call: .; j_call: TRBJ2-3; clone_size: .; cdr3_nt: TGTGCCAGCAGCCTGGGGGGGCAAAAAAAGAGGCATACGCAGTATTTT; cdr3_aa: CASSLGGQKKRHTQYF